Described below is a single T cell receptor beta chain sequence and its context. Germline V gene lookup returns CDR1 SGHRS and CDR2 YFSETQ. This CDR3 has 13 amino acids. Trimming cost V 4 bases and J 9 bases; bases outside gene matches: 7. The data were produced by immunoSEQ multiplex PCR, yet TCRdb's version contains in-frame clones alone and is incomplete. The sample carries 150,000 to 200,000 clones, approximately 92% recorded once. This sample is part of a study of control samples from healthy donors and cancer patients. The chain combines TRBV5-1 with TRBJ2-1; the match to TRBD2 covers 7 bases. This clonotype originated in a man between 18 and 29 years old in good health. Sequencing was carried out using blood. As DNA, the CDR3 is TGCGCCAGCAGCCCGGGACTACTGGGTGAGCAGTTCTTC. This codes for CASSPGLLGEQFF.